The rows below give T cell receptor beta chains drawn from one sample of a study of shared clonotypes between healthy human individuals. Libraries were prepared by immunoSEQ multiplex PCR; TCRdb keeps only in-frame clonotypes and omits some of them. The profile shows 1.6 million or so clones, 97% to 99% of them singletons. Source material: naive CD4+ T cells sorted from blood. The receptors stem from a man aged 25-45 years in good health. The CDR3 runs from the conserved cysteine through the conserved F or W. D genes are given only for firm matches.

>-|18|TRBV15|TRBJ1-1
CATSRDSGQTLLFSEAFF
>-|14|TRBV6-5|TRBJ1-1
CASSYAGWDTEAFF
>TRBD1|16|TRBV2|TRBJ1-1
CASSEDRGLQVAEAFF
>-|14|TRBV29-1|TRBJ2-6
CSVDTLRGANVLTF
>-|16|TRBV5-1|TRBJ1-2
CASSLGQGFINYGYTF
>-|14|TRBV10-2|TRBJ1-3
CASSEIGSGNTIYF
>-|14|TRBV6-1|TRBJ2-3
CASSVTGEADTQYF
>-|14|TRBV5-1|TRBJ2-5
CASSFSTGKETQYF
>TRBD2|18|TRBV27|TRBJ2-1
CASRKGLAGGPKGNEQFF
>-|14|TRBV10-3|TRBJ1-2
CAISGAEGNYGYTF
>-|16|TRBV11-2|TRBJ2-5
CASSLSMVHVFESQYF
>TRBD1|15|TRBV18|TRBJ1-1
CASSPKSTGAAEAFF
>-|13|TRBV30|TRBJ1-2
CAWSVQGGYGYTF
>TRBD2|10|TRBV20-1|TRBJ2-3
CSAGLAGQYF
>TRBD2|15|TRBV5-1|TRBJ2-2
CASWGLAGNTGELFF
>TRBD1|12|TRBV11-2|TRBJ2-7
CASSWDSYEQYF
>-|15|TRBV7-6|TRBJ2-5
CASTLGRGNRETQYF
>-|14|TRBV11-2|TRBJ2-7
CASSLGPVFYEQYF
>TRBD2|17|TRBV5-1|TRBJ2-5
CASSLERLAGGQETQYF
>-|16|TRBV18|TRBJ1-1
CASSPTDWGAHTEAFF
>-|16|TRBV18|TRBJ1-3
CASSPLDGSSGNTIYF
>-|15|TRBV4-3|TRBJ2-7
CASSQAPSGSYEQYF
>TRBD2|18|TRBV5-6|TRBJ2-3
CASSLGPAGLLGTDTQYF
>-|13|TRBV29-1|TRBJ2-1
CSFRDDTYNEQFF
>TRBD1|12|TRBV29-1|TRBJ2-5
CSVDRGRETQYF
>TRBD2|15|TRBV5-5|TRBJ2-3
CASSLGGRYTDTQYF
>-|15|TRBV6-5|TRBJ2-2
CASRLAGRYTGELFF
>-|15|TRBV7-9|TRBJ2-1
CASSLEGRRYNEQFF
>TRBD1|14|TRBV5-1|TRBJ2-7
CASRGQGAGYEQYF
>TRBD1|14|TRBV28|TRBJ1-1
CASSLQGWTTEAFF
>-|16|TRBV7-9|TRBJ2-1
CASRSPLADVDNEQFF
>-|13|TRBV4-1|TRBJ2-1
CASSQVANNEQFF
>-|16|TRBV21-1|TRBJ2-3
CASSIRTSGSTDTQYF
>-|15|TRBV7-2|TRBJ2-7
CASSPRPQDGYEQYF
>-|13|TRBV19|TRBJ1-3
CASSIDPQNTIYF
>-|15|TRBV28|TRBJ2-7
CASTVIQGMTYEQYF
>-|14|TRBV4-2|TRBJ2-3
CASSVDSFTDTQYF
>-|14|TRBV14|TRBJ2-7
CASSQRGNSYEQYF
>-|13|TRBV10-3|TRBJ2-3
CAHGRSPTDTQYF
>TRBD2|16|TRBV5-4|TRBJ2-1
CASSLGAGRGYNEQFF
>-|13|TRBV19|TRBJ2-3
CASSIGGTDTQYF
>-|14|TRBV7-2|TRBJ2-2
CASSRDKNTGELFF